The rows below give T cell receptor beta chains drawn from one sample of a study of cytomegalovirus exposure and HLA in healthy donors. Sequencing was performed with immunoSEQ multiplex PCR; in TCRdb, only in-frame clones are kept and a portion is missing. Here the sample spans about 120,000 clones, 75% to 90% being singletons. The sequenced material came from PBMCs. Every receptor here comes from a man aged 35-49 years in good health and CMV-seronegative. CDR3s include the opening cysteine and the closing phenylalanine or tryptophan. Each record gives: V gene, D gene, J gene, clone size, CDR3 DNA, CDR3 protein. The D gene is left open where the match is weak. Rows may omit the clone size; those that give it use once, few, many or a size class.

>TRBV27|TRBD2|TRBJ2-7|once
TGTGCCAGCAGTCTAGCGGGAGGCCTCGAGCAGTACTTC
CASSLAGGLEQYF
>TRBV6-6|NA|TRBJ1-4|NA
TGTGCCAGCAGTCGGTTGAAGGGGGATATGTTTTTT
CASSRLKGDMFF
>TRBV29-1|NA|TRBJ1-1|NA
TGCAGCGCCCGGGGGATTTTGAACACTGAAGCTTTCTTT
CSARGILNTEAFF
>TRBV7-8|NA|TRBJ1-1|few
TGTGCCAGCAGTTCCTCCGGAGGTGGGGTTGGGACTGAAGCTTTCTTT
CASSSSGGGVGTEAFF
>TRBV7-9|NA|TRBJ2-3|NA
TGTGCCAGCAGCTCCACACAAGATACGCAGTATTTT
CASSSTQDTQYF
>TRBV30|NA|TRBJ2-2|once
TGTGCCTGGCAAAGGACACTCCTCACCGGGGAGCTGTTTTTT
CAWQRTLLTGELFF
>TRBV2|NA|TRBJ1-1|NA
TGTGCCAGCAGTGTCTGGACAGAGAACACTGAAGCTTTCTTT
CASSVWTENTEAFF
>TRBV19|NA|TRBJ2-3|NA
TGTGCCAGTAGTGTCGGGGTTAGCACAGATACGCAGTATTTT
CASSVGVSTDTQYF
>TRBV9|NA|TRBJ2-5|NA
TGTGCCAGCAGCGTAGACGGGAGTGTGGAGACCCAGTACTTC
CASSVDGSVETQYF
>TRBV6-1|TRBD2|TRBJ2-1|few
TGTGCCAGCAGTGAAGAGACTAGCGGGGGGAATGAGCAGTTCTTC
CASSEETSGGNEQFF